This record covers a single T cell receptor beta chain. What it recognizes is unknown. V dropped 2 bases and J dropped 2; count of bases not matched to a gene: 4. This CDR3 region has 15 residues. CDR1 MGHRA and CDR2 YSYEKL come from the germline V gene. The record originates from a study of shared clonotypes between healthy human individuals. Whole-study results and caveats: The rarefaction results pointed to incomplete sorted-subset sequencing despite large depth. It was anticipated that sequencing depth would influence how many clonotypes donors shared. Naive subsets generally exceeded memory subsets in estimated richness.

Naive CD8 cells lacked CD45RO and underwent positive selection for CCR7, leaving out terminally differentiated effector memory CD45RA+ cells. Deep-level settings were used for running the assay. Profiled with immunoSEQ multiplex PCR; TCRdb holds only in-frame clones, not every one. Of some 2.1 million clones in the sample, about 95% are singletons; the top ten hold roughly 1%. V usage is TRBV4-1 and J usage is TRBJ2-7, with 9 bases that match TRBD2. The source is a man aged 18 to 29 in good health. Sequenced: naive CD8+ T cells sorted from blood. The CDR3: CASSQLAGRTYEQYF. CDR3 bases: TGCGCCAGCAGCCAACTAGCGGGACGCACCTACGAGCAGTACTTC.